These 32 T cell receptor beta chains originate from one sample sequenced in a study of identifying expanded T cells in peripheral blood (dated by TCRdb to the late 2010s). Library creation used the immunoSEQ multiplex PCR assay. TCRdb carries this immuneACCESS record with in-frame sequences only. Its versions omit some clonotypes, under half of them owing to an unresolved V gene in the studies checked, with the rest unexplained. The sample yields approximately 130,000 clones; 86% were counted once. About 8% of the sample belongs to the ten largest clones. Input material: blood. Receptor source: a person aged 18-70 years in good health.

The gene calls are TRBV4-2 and TRBJ2-1; TRBD1 or TRBD2 may be the D gene (5 bases each). This CDR3 spans 17 amino acids. Germline values: CDR1 LGHNA, CDR2 YNFKEQ. The germline V and J ends were trimmed by 0 bases and 1 base, with 13 bases remaining between them. The CDR3 reads CASSQDIFGASYNEQFF. The CDR3 DNA reads TGTGCCAGCAGCCAAGATATTTTCGGGGCGTCCTACAATGAGCAGTTCTTC.

The chain combines TRBV7-2 with TRBJ1-1; D gene ambiguous. Germline loops: CDR1 SGHTA, CDR2 FQGNSA. The CDR3 sequence is 17 residues long. Between the trimmed V and J ends, which lost 1 base and 0 bases, there was a span of 15 bases. The CDR3: CASSLVRPGIMNTEAFF. DNA for the CDR3: TGTGCCAGCAGCTTAGTCAGGCCCGGTATTATGAACACTGAAGCTTTCTTT. Supplemented by reference TRBV7-2 and TRBJ1-1, the full variable domain reads GAGVSQSPSNKVTEKGKDVELRCDPISGHTALYWYRQSLGQGLEFLIYFQGNSAPDKSGLPSDRFSAERTGGSVSTLTIQRTQQEDSAVYLCASSLVRPGIMNTEAFFGQGTRLTVV.

The CDR3 region has the DNA TGCGCCAGCAGCTTGGGGGTTAACTCTGGAAACACCATATATTTT. Residues: CASSLGVNSGNTIYF. The chain is built from TRBV5-1 and TRBJ1-3; D gene ambiguous. Germline V CDR1 and CDR2: SGHRS, YFSETQ. The CDR3 is 15 amino acids. The V end was cut by 0 bases, the J end by 0 bases, with 7 bases between.

As for this clone: An end of the junction does not agree with germline; a read error may underlie this. The chain carries TRBV19 and TRBJ2-7, with D unresolved. Germline-derived CDR1 and CDR2 are LNHDA and SQIVND (reference sequence). This CDR3 spans 12 amino acids. The CDR3 DNA sequence: TGTGCCAGTAGTCTAGAAGGGAACGAGCAGTACTTC. Its protein product is CASSLEGNEQYF.

This clone has only one observation. CDR3 coding DNA: TGTGCCAGCTCACCCAGACCTGCTGAAGCTTTCTTT. Its translation is CASSPRPAEAFF. The rearrangement joins TRBV18 to TRBJ1-1; no firm D call. CDR3 length equals 12 residues. The germline V gene encodes CDR1 KGHSH and CDR2 LQKENI. V was clipped by 3 bases and J by 6 bases, with 8 bases between them.

J is TRBJ2-5 and V is TRBV30; D gene unclear. CDR3 length equals 15 residues. Trimming took off 2 bases at V and 1 base at J, with 14 bases between the two ends. Germline V gene lookup returns CDR1 GTSNPN and CDR2 SVGIG (reference sequence). The CDR3 nucleotides read TGTGCCTGGAGTATTGGGTCAGGCCCCCAAGAGACCCAGTACTTC. Its translation is CAWSIGSGPQETQYF.

The chain employs TRBV5-1 and TRBJ1-2, with D tentatively TRBD1 (6 bases). Trimming took off 3 bases at V and 2 bases at J, with 17 bases between the two ends. Germline CDR1 is SGHRS and CDR2 is YFSETQ. The CDR3 loop spans 16 amino acids. CDR3 coding DNA: TGCGCCAGCAGCTCCCAACAGGGAAGGGAAAACTATGGCTACACCTTC. Protein: CASSSQQGRENYGYTF. The complete variable domain, with remaining parts taken from reference TRBV5-1 and TRBJ1-2, reads KAGVTQTPRYLIKTRGQQVTLSCSPISGHRSVSWYQQTPGQGLQFLFEYFSETQRNKGNFPGRFSGRQFSNSRSEMNVSTLELGDSALYLCASSSQQGRENYGYTFGSGTRLTVV.

The CDR3 is CASSERAGEGETQYF. The CDR3 region has the DNA TGTGCCAGCAGTGAAAGAGCGGGAGAAGGGGAGACCCAGTACTTC. The J gene is TRBJ2-5, the V gene TRBV25-1; 8 bases map to TRBD2. Germline CDR1 MGHDK, CDR2 SYGVNS. The CDR3 is made up of 15 amino acids. V dropped 2 bases and J dropped 5; count of bases not matched to a gene: 7.

The count of this clone is one. This rearrangement joins TRBV29-1 to TRBJ2-1, with D possibly being TRBD2 (5 bases). The CDR3 spans 13 residues. The germline CDR1 and CDR2 sequences are SQVTM and ANQGSEA. V shed 5 bases and J shed 3 bases, with 11 bases lying between them. The CDR3 reads CSVRSGLYNEQFF. In nucleotides, the CDR3 is TGCAGCGTTAGGAGCGGCCTCTACAATGAGCAGTTCTTC.

The rearrangement links TRBV2 to TRBJ2-3; D uncertain. Trimming cost V 7 bases and J 0 bases, with 5 bases left between them. Germline V gene data show CDR1 as SNHLY and CDR2 as FYNNEI. This CDR3 region has 12 residues. CDR3 sequence reads: CASTSSTDTQYF. The CDR3 region has the DNA TGTGCCAGCACTTCTAGCACAGATACGCAGTATTTT.

The chain has TRBV15 and TRBJ1-1, with a weak D call TRBD1 (5 bases). V was trimmed by 1 base and J by 7 bases, leaving 13 bases between them. Germline V CDR1 and CDR2: LNHNV, YYDKDF (reference sequence). This CDR3 spans 14 amino acids. CDR3 in DNA: TGTGCCACCAGCAGAGGGGAGACAGCGTTTGAAGCTTTCTTT. It yields the protein CATSRGETAFEAFF. The variable domain in full, completed from reference TRBV15 and TRBJ1-1, reads DAMVIQNPRYQVTQFGKPVTLSCSQTLNHNVMYWYQQKSSQAPKLLFHYYDKDFNNEADTPDNFQSRRPNTSFCFLDIRSPGLGDTAMYLCATSRGETAFEAFFGQGTRLTVV.

The chain joins TRBV5-1 to TRBJ1-3; 9 positions match TRBD1. V was clipped by 2 bases and J by 1 base; unmatched bases: 4. The CDR3 loop spans 16 amino acids. The germline gives CDR1 SGHRS, CDR2 YFSETQ. The chain's CDR3 is CASSLEGQGSGNTIYF. The CDR3 bases are TGCGCCAGCAGCTTAGAGGGACAGGGTTCTGGAAACACCATATATTTT.

The chain is built from TRBV5-5 and TRBJ1-1, with D unresolved. The V end was cut by 5 bases, the J end by 1 base, with 9 bases between. The germline gives CDR1 SGHKS, CDR2 YYEKEE (reference sequence). CDR3 length: 13 residues. As DNA, the CDR3 is TGTGCCAGCAGTACGGTTGAGAACACTGAAGCTTTCTTT. Its translation: CASSTVENTEAFF.

CDR3 residues: CASSFAAGSRREKLFF. The CDR3 nucleotides are TGTGCCAGCAGCTTCGCTGCAGGGTCCCGGCGGGAAAAACTGTTTTTT. The V call is TRBV7-6, the J call TRBJ1-4; D perhaps matches TRBD1 (5 bases). Trimming removed 3 bases at V and 8 bases at J, with 19 bases between. Germline V gene data show CDR1 as SGHVS and CDR2 as FNYEAQ. The CDR3 loop spans 16 amino acids.

This clone was counted a single time. This rearrangement joins TRBV15 to TRBJ1-6; maybe TRBD1 (6 bases). The CDR3 has 15 residues. Germline values: CDR1 LNHNV, CDR2 YYDKDF (reference sequence). Trimming removed 5 bases from V and 5 bases from J, with 13 bases in between. The CDR3 loop is CATSVQSGDNSPLHF. CDR3 sequence (DNA): TGTGCCACCAGCGTACAATCAGGGGATAATTCACCCCTCCACTTT.

The chain combines TRBV6-5 with TRBJ2-5; no reliable D call. CDR1 is MNHEY and CDR2 is SVGAGI in the germline V gene. V lost 0 bases to trimming and J lost 4 bases, with 9 bases between them. The CDR3 is 14 amino acids. The chain's CDR3 is CASSYSYMGETQYF. The CDR3 nucleotides are TGTGCCAGCAGTTACTCGTATATGGGAGAGACCCAGTACTTC.

This sequence joins TRBV9 and TRBJ2-1; 7 bases fit TRBD2. J was trimmed by 2 bases and V by 0 bases; bases with no gene match: 5. CDR1 SGDLS and CDR2 YYNGEE come from the germline V gene. The CDR3 covers 16 residues. CDR3 loop: CASSVGAGRTYNEQFF. The DNA of the CDR3 is TGTGCCAGCAGCGTAGGAGCGGGACGAACCTACAATGAGCAGTTCTTC. Full variable domain (outside the CDR3, taken from reference TRBV9 and TRBJ2-1): DSGVTQTPKHLITATGQRVTLRCSPRSGDLSVYWYQQSLDQGLQFLIQYYNGEERAKGNILERFSAQQFPDLHSELNLSSLELGDSALYFCASSVGAGRTYNEQFFGPGTRLTVL.

This chain connects TRBV11-2 to TRBJ2-1; the D is unclear. Germline V CDR1 and CDR2: SGHAT, FQNNGV. Trimming shortened V by 1 base and J by 9 bases, and 7 bases separated the two germline ends. This CDR3 has 12 amino acids. In DNA form, the CDR3 reads TGTGCCAGCAGCTTAGGCCGCGTTGAGCAGTTCTTC. Translating it yields CASSLGRVEQFF.

The gene calls are TRBV29-1 and TRBJ2-7; 10 bases fit TRBD2. There are 13 residues in the CDR3. CDR1 is SQVTM and CDR2 is ANQGSEA in the germline V gene. Unmatched junction bases numbered 9, after V lost 6 bases and J lost 7 bases. The CDR3 sequence is CSVASGRLREQYF. CDR3 bases: TGCAGCGTGGCTAGCGGGAGATTGAGGGAGCAGTACTTC.

DNA of the CDR3: TGCGCCAGCAGCGCCAGGGGGGGACGAGAGACCCAGTACTTC. Translating gives CASSARGGRETQYF. The gene calls are TRBV5-1 and TRBJ2-5; possibly TRBD1 or TRBD2 for D (7 bases each). CDR3 length: 14 amino acids. V was clipped by 4 bases and J by 4 bases, with 14 bases between them. Looked up from germline, CDR1 is SGHRS and CDR2 is YFSETQ.

The chain has TRBV7-9 and TRBJ1-1; possible D gene TRBD1, 6 bases. From germline, CDR1 is SEHNR and CDR2 FQNEAQ (reference sequence). Trimming pared 6 bases from V and 10 bases from J, leaving 21 bases between. The CDR3 length is 14 residues. CDR3: CASRPDGGLNRAFF. CDR3 coding DNA: TGTGCCAGCAGACCAGACGGGGGGCTAAATAGAGCTTTCTTT.

This rearrangement joins TRBV18 to TRBJ2-4; TRBD1 or TRBD2 may be the D gene (5 bases each). Germline V lookup: CDR1 KGHSH, CDR2 LQKENI. The CDR3 runs 12 residues. V lost 5 bases, J lost 16 bases, and 18 bases lay in between. The CDR3 loop is CASSLTRDEFYF. CDR3 in DNA: TGTGCCAGCTCATTGACTCGGGACGAATTTTACTTC.

The V and J genes are TRBV2 and TRBJ1-4; D is ambiguous. The germline V gene encodes CDR1 SNHLY and CDR2 FYNNEI. This CDR3 is 15 amino acids long. Trimming pared 1 base from V and 8 bases from J, leaving 14 bases between. The CDR3 region is CASSEVTGWKEKLFF. The CDR3 DNA sequence: TGTGCCAGCAGTGAAGTTACGGGGTGGAAGGAAAAACTGTTTTTT.

This clone has more than one count but fewer than ten. This rearrangement joins TRBV10-3 to TRBJ1-3; 7 bases map to TRBD1. Germline V lookup: CDR1 ENHRY, CDR2 SYGVKD. This CDR3 has 15 residues. The V gene end was trimmed by 8 bases and the J gene end by 4 bases; junction bases not matched to a gene: 11. CDR3 loop: CAIQKERGLGNTIYF. CDR3 nucleotides: TGTGCCATCCAGAAAGAGAGGGGGCTCGGAAACACCATATATTTT.

V is TRBV6-5 and J is TRBJ2-7; 9 positions agree with TRBD2. Germline V gives CDR1 MNHEY, CDR2 SVGAGI. V trimming: 4 bases; J trimming: 2 bases; junction bases outside the gene matches: 3. CDR3 length: 14 amino acids. The CDR3 sequence is CASSSGGGAYEQYF. For the CDR3, the DNA is TGTGCCAGCAGTTCGGGCGGGGGGGCCTACGAGCAGTACTTC.

The V and J genes are TRBV18 and TRBJ2-7; 7 nucleotides agree with TRBD2. V shed 1 base, J shed 5 bases, and the junction held 14 bases outside the gene matches. Germline CDR1 reads KGHSH; CDR2 reads LQKENI. This CDR3 is built from 17 residues. This CDR3 is CASSPLRSGEGVHEQYF. In DNA form, the CDR3 reads TGTGCCAGCTCACCACTTCGGTCTGGGGAGGGTGTGCACGAGCAGTACTTC.

The chain recombines TRBV19 with TRBJ2-4; D might be TRBD1 or TRBD2, each matching 5 bases. The CDR3 length is 15 residues. The germline gives CDR1 LNHDA, CDR2 SQIVND (reference sequence). Trimming shortened V by 1 base and J by 0 bases, and 7 bases separated the two germline ends. CDR3 in amino acids: CASSIVGTAKNIQYF. In nucleotides, the CDR3 is TGTGCCAGTAGTATAGTTGGGACAGCCAAAAACATTCAGTACTTC.

The chain links TRBV6-6 to TRBJ2-5, with TRBD1 identical over 7 bases. CDR1 is MNHNY, CDR2 SVGAGI, per germline (reference sequence). The CDR3 contains 13 residues. J gave up 5 bases and V 6 bases, and 6 bases lay outside the gene matches. The CDR3 coding sequence is TGTGCCAGCAGCTACGACAGGGAGGAGACCCAGTACTTC. It encodes CASSYDREETQYF.

The rearrangement uses TRBV6-5 and TRBJ2-1; D is uncertain. Germline values: CDR1 MNHEY, CDR2 SVGAGI. This CDR3 comprises 16 residues. The V gene lost 2 bases and the J gene lost 8 bases, with 19 bases spanning the gap. CDR3 sequence (DNA): TGTGCCAGCAGTTACGCCGCTAGTATTGTAAGGGATGAGCAGTTCTTC. Amino acids: CASSYAASIVRDEQFF.

The chain has TRBV19 and TRBJ1-2; 9 positions agree with TRBD1. CDR1 is LNHDA and CDR2 is SQIVND in the germline V gene (reference sequence). CDR3 size: 13 residues. Trimming at V came to 5 bases and at J to 7 bases, leaving 5 bases not matched to a gene. CDR3 loop: CASSGTGSIGYTF. CDR3 nucleotide sequence: TGTGCCAGTAGTGGGACAGGGTCGATTGGCTACACCTTC.

This clone was seen only once. The CDR3 DNA follows: TGTGCCATCAGCGGGGGGGCGAACACCGGGGAGCTGTTTTTT. Its translation is CAISGGANTGELFF. This chain links TRBV10-3 with TRBJ2-2; 8 nucleotides align to TRBD2. Germline loops: CDR1 ENHRY, CDR2 SYGVKD. The V gene end was trimmed by 6 bases and the J gene end by 0 bases; junction bases not matched to a gene: 0. The CDR3 runs to 14 residues.

The table lists this clone with a few counts. The J gene is TRBJ1-2, the V gene TRBV4-3, with a possible D match to TRBD1 (6 bases). The V gene's germline CDR1 is LGHNA and CDR2 YSLEER. Trimming pared 4 bases from V and 0 bases from J, leaving 24 bases between. The CDR3 is made up of 19 amino acids. CDR3 nucleotide sequence: TGCGCCAGCAGCCGAAATTATTTCGGACAGCCCGAAACTAACTATGGCTACACCTTC. Its protein is CASSRNYFGQPETNYGYTF.